This TCR beta chain was documented in a study of T cell changes during pregnancy in multiple sclerosis. Measured with immunoSEQ multiplex PCR; TCRdb has only the in-frame clones, and not every one. The repertoire holds tens of thousands of clones, with roughly 89% as singletons. There are 13 residues in the CDR3. CDR1 is KGHSH and CDR2 is LQKENI in the germline V gene. With 8 bases removed from V and 6 bases from J, the gap between germline ends came to 13 bases. The sequencing here drew on peripheral blood, taken in the second trimester of pregnancy. The chain couples TRBV18 to TRBJ2-2; no clear D. The receptor's source is a female donor with multiple sclerosis, enrolled in a pregnancy study. CDR3 sequence reads: CASGDFTPGELFF. CDR3 sequence (DNA): TGTGCCAGCGGTGACTTCACCCCCGGGGAGCTGTTTTTT.